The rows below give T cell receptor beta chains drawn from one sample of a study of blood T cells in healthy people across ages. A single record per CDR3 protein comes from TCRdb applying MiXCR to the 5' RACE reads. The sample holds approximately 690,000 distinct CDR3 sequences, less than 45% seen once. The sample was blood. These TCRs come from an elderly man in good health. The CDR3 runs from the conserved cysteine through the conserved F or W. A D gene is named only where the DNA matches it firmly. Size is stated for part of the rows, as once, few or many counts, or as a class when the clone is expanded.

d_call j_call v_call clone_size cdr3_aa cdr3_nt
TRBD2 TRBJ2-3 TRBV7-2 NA CASSLGLAGNTQYF TGTGCCAGCAGCTTAGGGCTAGCGGGGAATACGCAGTATTTT
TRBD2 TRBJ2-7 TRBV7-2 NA CASSLVPSGLYNEQYF TGTGCCAGCAGCTTAGTCCCTAGCGGGCTCTACAATGAGCAGTACTTC
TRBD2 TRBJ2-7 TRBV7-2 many CASSQERGGTYEQYF TGTGCCAGCAGCCAGGAGCGGGGGGGCACCTACGAGCAGTACTTC
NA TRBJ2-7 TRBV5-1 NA CASSLVVEGEQYF TGCGCCAGCAGCTTGGTGGTTGAAGGGGAGCAGTACTTC
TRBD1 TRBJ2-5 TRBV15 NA CATSRVGTGDKETQYF TGTGCCACCAGCAGAGTAGGGACAGGGGATAAAGAGACCCAGTACTTC
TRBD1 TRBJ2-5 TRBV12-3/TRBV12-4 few CASSVLTGWQYF TGTGCCAGCAGTGTCCTGACAGGGTGGCAGTACTTC
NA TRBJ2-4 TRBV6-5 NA CASSPTRGPWEQYF TGTGCCAGCAGTCCCACTAGAGGGCCATGGGAGCAGTACTTC
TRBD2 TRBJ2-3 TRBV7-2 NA CASSPTRLADTDTQYF TGTGCCAGCAGCCCTACCCGACTAGCGGACACAGATACGCAGTATTTT
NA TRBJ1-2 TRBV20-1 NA CSAYGGTGGYTF TGCAGTGCTTACGGGGGCACGGGTGGCTACACCTTC
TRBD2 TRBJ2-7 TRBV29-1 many CSVGTSEAYEQYF TGCAGCGTGGGGACTAGCGAAGCCTACGAGCAGTACTTC
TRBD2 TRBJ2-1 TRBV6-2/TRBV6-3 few CASSRNPGGGLGNEQFF TGTGCCAGCAGCCGCAATCCGGGAGGTGGTTTGGGGAATGAGCAGTTCTTC
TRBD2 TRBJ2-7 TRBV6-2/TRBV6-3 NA CASSYSTSGSSYEQYF TGTGCCAGCAGTTATTCCACTAGCGGGAGCTCCTACGAGCAGTACTTC
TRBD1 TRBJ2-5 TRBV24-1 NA CATSPSRGQVAETQYF TGTGCCACCAGTCCCTCCAGGGGGCAGGTTGCAGAGACCCAGTACTTC
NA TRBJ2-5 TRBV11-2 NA CASSPLGGRGAQYF TGTGCCAGCAGCCCCCTCGGAGGGAGGGGGGCCCAGTACTTC
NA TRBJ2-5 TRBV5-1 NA CASTFAGSSQETQYF TGCGCCAGCACTTTCGCGGGGTCCAGTCAAGAGACCCAGTACTTC
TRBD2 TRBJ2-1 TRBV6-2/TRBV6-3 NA CASSYGLAGGHEQFF TGTGCCAGCAGTTACGGACTAGCGGGAGGCCATGAGCAGTTCTTC
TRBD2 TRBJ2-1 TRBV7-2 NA CASSLMTSGGAYEQFF TGTGCCAGCAGCCTTATGACTAGCGGGGGGGCCTATGAGCAGTTCTTC
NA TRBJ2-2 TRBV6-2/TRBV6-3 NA CASSPGRPATGELFF TGTGCCAGCAGTCCGGGACGGCCAGCCACCGGGGAGCTGTTTTTT
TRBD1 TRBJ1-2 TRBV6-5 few CASRKQGAGYGYTF TGTGCCAGCAGAAAACAGGGGGCAGGTTATGGCTACACCTTC
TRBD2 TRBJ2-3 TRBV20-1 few CSASGTHWADTQYF TGCAGTGCGAGCGGGACCCATTGGGCAGATACGCAGTATTTT
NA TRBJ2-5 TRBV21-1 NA CASFLGQETQYF TGTGCCAGCTTCTTGGGACAAGAGACCCAGTACTTC
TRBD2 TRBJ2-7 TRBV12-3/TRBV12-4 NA CASSCGGDSSYEQYF TGTGCCAGCAGTTGCGGGGGGGATAGCTCCTACGAGCAGTACTTC
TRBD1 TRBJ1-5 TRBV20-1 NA CSAGSRGRGQPQHF TGCAGTGCGGGGAGCAGGGGGCGAGGTCAGCCCCAGCATTTT
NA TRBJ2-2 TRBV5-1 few CASSFQGHADTGELFF TGCGCCAGCAGCTTCCAGGGGCACGCGGACACCGGGGAGCTGTTTTTT
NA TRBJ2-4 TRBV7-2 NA CASSARDGGLLAKNIQYF TGTGCCAGCAGCGCTAGGGACGGAGGGTTACTAGCCAAAAACATTCAGTACTTC
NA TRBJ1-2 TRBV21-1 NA CASSLGVSRSGYTF TGTGCCAGCTCCCTGGGCGTTTCAAGGAGTGGCTACACCTTC
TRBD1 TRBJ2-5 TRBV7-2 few CASSSSGQGFQETQYF TGTGCCAGCAGCTCCTCGGGACAGGGGTTTCAAGAGACCCAGTACTTC
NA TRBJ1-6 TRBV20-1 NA CSARGRYNSPLHF TGCAGTGCTAGAGGTCGCTATAATTCACCCCTCCACTTT
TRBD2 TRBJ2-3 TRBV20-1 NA CSARASGRLDTQYF TGCAGTGCTAGGGCCAGCGGGAGGTTGGATACGCAGTATTTT
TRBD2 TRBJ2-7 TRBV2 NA CASSDTGTSIYEQYF TGTGCCAGCAGTGACACCGGGACTAGCATCTACGAGCAGTACTTC
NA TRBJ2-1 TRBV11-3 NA CASSLAPGNGHEQFF TGTGCCAGCAGCTTAGCCCCGGGGAACGGGCATGAGCAGTTCTTC
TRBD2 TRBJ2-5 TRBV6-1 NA CASTLTSGTSGETQYF TGTGCCAGCACCCTAACCTCCGGGACTAGCGGAGAGACCCAGTACTTC